Detailed here is one TCR beta chain. This CDR3 region has 12 residues. Trimming pared 6 bases from V and 8 bases from J, leaving 10 bases between. Germline V gene sequence: CDR1 MDHEN, CDR2 SYDVKM. As handled by the study authors: Estimation of nucleated cell counts was performed using reference gene primer amplification. The protocol was immunoSEQ multiplex PCR, while the TCRdb copy is restricted to in-frame clones and leaves out a portion. V and J calls and clone size are given by that table; D and trimming were obtained from the DNA. This table holds 350,000 or so clones, around four fifths found once. The record originates from a study of blood T cell repertoires in COVID-19. Study at large: There were acute and convalescent COVID-19 samples, and they came from the United States, Italy and Spain. T cells, B-cell-depleted T cells, or PBMCs provided the cDNA or gDNA that served as material.

This sequence originates from a young man with active or convalescent COVID-19. What was sequenced was peripheral blood. The V and J genes are TRBV28 and TRBJ1-4; tentative D call: TRBD1 (5 bases). CDR3 loop: CASSGGWEKLFF. The DNA of the CDR3 is TGTGCCAGCAGCGGGGGGTGGGAAAAACTGTTTTTT. Filled out from reference TRBV28 and TRBJ1-4, the complete variable domain reads DVKVTQSSRYLVKRTGEKVFLECVQDMDHENMFWYRQDPGLGLRLIYFSYDVKMKEKGDIPEGYSVSREKKERFSLILESASTNQTSMYLCASSGGWEKLFFGSGTQLSVL.